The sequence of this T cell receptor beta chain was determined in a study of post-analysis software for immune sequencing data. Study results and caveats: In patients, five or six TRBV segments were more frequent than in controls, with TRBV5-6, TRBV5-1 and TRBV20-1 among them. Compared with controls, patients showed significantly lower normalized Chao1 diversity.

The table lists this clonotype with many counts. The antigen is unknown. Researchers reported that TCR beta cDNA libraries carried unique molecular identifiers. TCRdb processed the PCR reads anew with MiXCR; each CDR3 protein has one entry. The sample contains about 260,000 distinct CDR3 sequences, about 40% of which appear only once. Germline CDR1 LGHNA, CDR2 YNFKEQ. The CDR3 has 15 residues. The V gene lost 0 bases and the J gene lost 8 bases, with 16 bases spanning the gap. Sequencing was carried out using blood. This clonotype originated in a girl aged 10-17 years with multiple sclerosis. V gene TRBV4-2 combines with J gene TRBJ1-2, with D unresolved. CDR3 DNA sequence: TGTGCCAGCAGCCAAGATCGAACAGCTTCTGGCGGCTACACCTTC. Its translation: CASSQDRTASGGYTF.